This passage covers 5 T cell receptor beta chains from one sample sequenced in a study of cytomegalovirus exposure and HLA in healthy donors. PCR employed 60 Vbeta and 13 Jbeta primers. TCRdb's copy holds only in-frame clones and misses some; the assay was immunoSEQ multiplex PCR. The sample has fewer than 100,000 clones; about three quarters are singletons. The material sequenced was PBMCs. The receptors were gathered from a male donor in good health and CMV-seronegative.

The count of this clone is one. The chain couples TRBV14 to TRBJ1-4; no clear D gene. Germline loops: CDR1 SGHDN, CDR2 FVKESK. Deletions cut 5 bases from V and 2 bases from J, with 9 bases between. The CDR3 is 14 amino acids. This chain's CDR3 is CASSRHPTNEKLFF. The CDR3 DNA sequence: TGTGCCAGCAGCAGACACCCTACTAATGAAAAACTGTTTTTT. Combining the CDR3 with reference TRBV14 and TRBJ1-4 gives the whole variable domain EAGVTQFPSHSVIEKGQTVTLRCDPISGHDNLYWYRRVMGKEIKFLLHFVKESKQDESGMPNNRFLAERTGGTYSTLKVQPAELEDSGVYFCASSRHPTNEKLFFGSGTQLSVL.

V is TRBV7-9 and J is TRBJ1-1; D perhaps matches TRBD1 (5 bases). Germline values: CDR1 SEHNR, CDR2 FQNEAQ (reference sequence). The ends were cut back, 5 bases at V and 6 bases at J, with 28 bases in the middle. The CDR3 is 18 amino acids. DNA of the CDR3: TGTGCCAGCAGCCTTTACGCGGGGTCCCAGGCAGGGCGGCCTGAAGCTTTCTTT. This codes for CASSLYAGSQAGRPEAFF.

The chain recombines TRBV6-1 with TRBJ2-7; TRBD1 matches 7 bases. There are 14 residues in the CDR3. Germline-derived CDR1 and CDR2 are MNHNS and SASEGT. The V gene end was trimmed by 7 bases and the J gene end by 2 bases; junction bases not matched to a gene: 8. The CDR3 loop reads CASTLGTATYEQYF. The CDR3 region has the DNA TGTGCCAGCACTCTCGGGACAGCGACCTACGAGCAGTACTTC.

This rearrangement joins TRBV9 to TRBJ2-2, with D hard to call. The CDR3 consists of 15 residues. The ends were cut back, 0 bases at V and 2 bases at J, with 8 bases in the middle. Germline V lookup: CDR1 SGDLS, CDR2 YYNGEE. The DNA for the CDR3 is TGTGCCAGCAGCGTAGTGCCGGGTAACACCGGGGAGCTGTTTTTT. It is translated as CASSVVPGNTGELFF.

The chain joins TRBV9 to TRBJ1-1, with D hard to call. Germline V CDR1 and CDR2: SGDLS, YYNGEE. The length of the CDR3 is 15 residues. V was cut by 1 base and J by 1 base, with 11 bases left in between. CDR3 sequence: CASSVFPGPNTEAFF. CDR3 in DNA: TGTGCCAGCAGCGTATTTCCAGGCCCGAACACTGAAGCTTTCTTT.